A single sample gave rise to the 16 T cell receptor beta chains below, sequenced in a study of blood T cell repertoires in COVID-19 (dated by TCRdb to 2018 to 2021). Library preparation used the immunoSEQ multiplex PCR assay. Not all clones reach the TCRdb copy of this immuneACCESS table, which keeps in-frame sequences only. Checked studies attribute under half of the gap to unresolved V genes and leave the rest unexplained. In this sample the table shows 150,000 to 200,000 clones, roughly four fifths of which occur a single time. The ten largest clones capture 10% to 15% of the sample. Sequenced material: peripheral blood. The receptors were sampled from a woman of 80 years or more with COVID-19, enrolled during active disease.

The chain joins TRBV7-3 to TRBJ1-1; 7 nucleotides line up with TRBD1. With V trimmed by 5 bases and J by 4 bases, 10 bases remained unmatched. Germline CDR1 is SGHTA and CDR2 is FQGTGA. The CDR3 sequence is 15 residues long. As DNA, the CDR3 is TGTGCCAGCAGCCCAAACCTTGGACAGGCCACTGAAGCTTTCTTT. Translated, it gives CASSPNLGQATEAFF.

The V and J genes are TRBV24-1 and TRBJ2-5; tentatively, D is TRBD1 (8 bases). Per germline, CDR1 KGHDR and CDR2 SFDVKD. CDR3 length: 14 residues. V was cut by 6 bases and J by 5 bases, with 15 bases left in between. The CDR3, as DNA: TGTGCCACCAGTATCACAGGGGGGGTGGAGACCCAGTACTTC. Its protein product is CATSITGGVETQYF.

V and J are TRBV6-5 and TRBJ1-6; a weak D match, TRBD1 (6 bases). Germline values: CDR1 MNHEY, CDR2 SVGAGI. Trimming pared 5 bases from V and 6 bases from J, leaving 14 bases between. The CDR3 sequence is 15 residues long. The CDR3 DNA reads TGTGCCAGCAGTACCGAGGGGGGGAGTAATTCACCCCTCCACTTT. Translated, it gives CASSTEGGSNSPLHF.

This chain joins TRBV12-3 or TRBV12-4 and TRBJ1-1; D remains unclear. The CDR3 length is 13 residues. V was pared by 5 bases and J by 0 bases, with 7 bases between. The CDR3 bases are TGTGCCAGCAGTCCGAGATTGAACACTGAAGCTTTCTTT. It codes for CASSPRLNTEAFF.

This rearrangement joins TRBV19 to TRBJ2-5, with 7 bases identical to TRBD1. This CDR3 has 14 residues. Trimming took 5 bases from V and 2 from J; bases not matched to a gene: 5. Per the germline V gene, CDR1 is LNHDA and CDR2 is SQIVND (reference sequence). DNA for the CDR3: TGTGCCAGTAGTCCGACAGGGCCTCAAGAGACCCAGTACTTC. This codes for CASSPTGPQETQYF.

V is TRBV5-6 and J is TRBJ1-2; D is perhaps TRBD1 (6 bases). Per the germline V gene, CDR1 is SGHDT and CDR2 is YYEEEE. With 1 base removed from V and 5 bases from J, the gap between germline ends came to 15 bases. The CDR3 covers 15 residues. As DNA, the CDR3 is TGTGCCAGCAGCTTGTGGGGGCGCGGTATTTATGGCTACACCTTC. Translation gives CASSLWGRGIYGYTF.

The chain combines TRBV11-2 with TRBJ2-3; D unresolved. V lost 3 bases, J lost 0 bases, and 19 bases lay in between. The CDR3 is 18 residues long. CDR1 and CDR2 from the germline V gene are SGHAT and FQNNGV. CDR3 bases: TGTGCCAGCAGCTTCGTCTCGGTGTCCGTTTCTAGCACAGATACGCAGTATTTT. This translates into CASSFVSVSVSSTDTQYF.

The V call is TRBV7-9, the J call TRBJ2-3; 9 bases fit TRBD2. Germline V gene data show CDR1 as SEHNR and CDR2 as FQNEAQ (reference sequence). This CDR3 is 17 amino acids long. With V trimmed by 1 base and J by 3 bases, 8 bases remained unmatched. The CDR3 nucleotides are TGTGCCAGCAGCTTAGGTACGGCTAGCGGGGCGACAGATACGCAGTATTTT. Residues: CASSLGTASGATDTQYF.

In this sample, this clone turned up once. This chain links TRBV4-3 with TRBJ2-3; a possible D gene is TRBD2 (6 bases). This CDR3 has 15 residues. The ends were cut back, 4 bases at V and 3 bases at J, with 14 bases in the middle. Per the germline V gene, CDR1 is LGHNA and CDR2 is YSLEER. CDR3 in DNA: TGCGCCAGCAGCCGAACTCGGGGAGGTACAGATACGCAGTATTTT. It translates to CASSRTRGGTDTQYF.

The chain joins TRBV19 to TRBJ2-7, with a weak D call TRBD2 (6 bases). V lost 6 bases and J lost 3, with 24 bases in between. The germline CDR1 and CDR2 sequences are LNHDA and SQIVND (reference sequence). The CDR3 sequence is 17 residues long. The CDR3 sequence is CASSNMGGLRFFYEQYF. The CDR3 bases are TGTGCCAGTAGCAATATGGGGGGACTGAGATTTTTCTACGAGCAGTACTTC.

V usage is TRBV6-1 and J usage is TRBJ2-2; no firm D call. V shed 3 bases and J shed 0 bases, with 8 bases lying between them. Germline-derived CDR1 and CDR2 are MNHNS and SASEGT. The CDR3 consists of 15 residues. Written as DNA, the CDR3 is TGTGCCAGCAGTGAGTTCACGGCGAACACCGGGGAGCTGTTTTTT. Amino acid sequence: CASSEFTANTGELFF.

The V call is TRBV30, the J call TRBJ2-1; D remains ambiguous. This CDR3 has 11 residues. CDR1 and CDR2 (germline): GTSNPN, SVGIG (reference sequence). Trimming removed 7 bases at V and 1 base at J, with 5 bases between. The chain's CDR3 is CALESYNEQFF. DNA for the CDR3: TGTGCCTTGGAGTCCTACAATGAGCAGTTCTTC.

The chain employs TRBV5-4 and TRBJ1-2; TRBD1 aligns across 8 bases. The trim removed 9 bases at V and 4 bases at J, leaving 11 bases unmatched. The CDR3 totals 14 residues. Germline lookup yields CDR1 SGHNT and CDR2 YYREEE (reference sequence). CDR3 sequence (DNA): TGTGCCACCAACAGGGGACAGGACATCTATGGCTACACCTTC. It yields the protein CATNRGQDIYGYTF.

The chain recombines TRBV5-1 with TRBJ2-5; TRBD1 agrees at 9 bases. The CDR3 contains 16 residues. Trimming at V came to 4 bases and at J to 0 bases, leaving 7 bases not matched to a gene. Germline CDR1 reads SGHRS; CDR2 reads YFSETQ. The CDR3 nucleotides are TGCGCCAGCAGCACCGGACAGGGGTCGTACCAAGAGACCCAGTACTTC. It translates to CASSTGQGSYQETQYF.

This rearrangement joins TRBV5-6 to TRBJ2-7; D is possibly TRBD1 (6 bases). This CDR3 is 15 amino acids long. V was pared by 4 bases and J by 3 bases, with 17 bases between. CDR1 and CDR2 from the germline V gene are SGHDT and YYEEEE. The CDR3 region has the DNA TGTGCCAGCAGCCAGGGGACACTCAACCTCTACGAGCAGTACTTC. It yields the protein CASSQGTLNLYEQYF.

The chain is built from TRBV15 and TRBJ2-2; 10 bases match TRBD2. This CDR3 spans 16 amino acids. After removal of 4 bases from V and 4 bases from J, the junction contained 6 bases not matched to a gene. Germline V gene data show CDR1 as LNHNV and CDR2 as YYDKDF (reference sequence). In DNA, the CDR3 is TGTGCCACCAGCATTAGTAGCGGGAGGCTCACCGGGGAGCTGTTTTTT. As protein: CATSISSGRLTGELFF.